The 30 T cell receptor beta chains presented below share a single source sample, sequenced in a study of blood T cell repertoires in COVID-19 (dated by TCRdb to about 2020). The method behind the library was the immunoSEQ multiplex PCR assay. The table comes from immuneACCESS by way of TCRdb, which keeps in-frame sequences with V and J called. Part of the clones is missing from these tables; in studies checked, under half for an unresolved V gene and the rest for unknown reasons. The sample data list about 230,000 clones, and 65% to 85% of these were observed just once. The top ten hold roughly 5.8% of the sample. Sequencing input: peripheral blood. These receptors originate from a man aged 80 or over with acute or convalescent COVID-19.

This clone was found a few times. V gene TRBV10-3 combines with J gene TRBJ1-2, with D unresolved. Germline V gene data show CDR1 as ENHRY and CDR2 as SYGVKD. This CDR3 spans 14 amino acids. The V end was cut by 3 bases, the J end by 3 bases, with 11 bases between. CDR3: CAISDPAGYYGYTF. CDR3 bases: TGTGCCATCAGTGATCCGGCAGGATACTATGGCTACACCTTC.

The CDR3 loop is CASSEKQGAGETQYF. The CDR3 DNA is TGTGCCAGCAGCGAGAAACAGGGGGCGGGGGAGACCCAGTACTTC. V usage is TRBV5-4 and J usage is TRBJ2-5; 9 nucleotides match TRBD1. Per the germline V gene, CDR1 is SGHNT and CDR2 is YYREEE (reference sequence). The V segment lost 4 bases and the J segment 5 bases; nucleotides outside the gene matches: 9. This CDR3 has 15 amino acids.

The chain carries TRBV27 and TRBJ1-1; D is perhaps TRBD1 (6 bases). The CDR3 is made up of 14 amino acids. Trimming took off 6 bases at V and 3 bases at J, with 14 bases between the two ends. The germline gives CDR1 MNHEY, CDR2 SMNVEV (reference sequence). This CDR3 reads CASRDTGGYTEAFF. The CDR3 DNA reads TGTGCCAGCAGGGATACGGGGGGCTACACTGAAGCTTTCTTT.

The chain uses TRBV5-1 and TRBJ1-1; TRBD1 matches 7 bases. The CDR3 loop spans 13 amino acids. Germline V gene sequence: CDR1 SGHRS, CDR2 YFSETQ. V lost 3 bases, J lost 5 bases, and 4 bases stayed unmatched. CDR3 sequence reads: CASSYTGETEAFF. CDR3 DNA: TGCGCCAGCAGCTATACAGGGGAAACTGAAGCTTTCTTT.

The chain uses TRBV5-1 and TRBJ2-3, with 8 bases fitting TRBD1. With 0 bases clipped from V and 3 bases from J, the junction kept 9 bases outside the gene matches. Germline V lookup: CDR1 SGHRS, CDR2 YFSETQ. This CDR3 is built from 17 residues. CDR3 residues: CASSLGFGQGLTDTQYF. CDR3 DNA sequence: TGCGCCAGCAGCTTGGGTTTTGGACAGGGTTTGACAGATACGCAGTATTTT.

This clone is a singleton in its sample. The chain employs TRBV6-5 and TRBJ2-1; 8 bases are a match to TRBD2. Germline lookup yields CDR1 MNHEY and CDR2 SVGAGI. V dropped 0 bases and J dropped 6; count of bases not matched to a gene: 7. The CDR3 contains 16 residues. CDR3 in DNA: TGTGCCAGCAGTTACTCTGGGGGACTAGTGGGCAATGAGCAGTTCTTC. As protein: CASSYSGGLVGNEQFF.

The chain couples TRBV7-2 to TRBJ2-7; no firm D call. The length of the CDR3 is 13 residues. The V and J ends lost 1 base and 3 bases respectively, with 7 bases between them. Per germline, CDR1 SGHTA and CDR2 FQGNSA. CDR3 loop: CASSLGQNYEQYF. In DNA, the CDR3 is TGTGCCAGCAGCTTAGGACAAAACTACGAGCAGTACTTC.

This clone was detected only a few times. The chain has TRBV7-9 and TRBJ2-5; 7 bases align to TRBD1. V gave up 5 bases and J gave up 4 bases; unmatched junction bases: 7. Per the germline V gene, CDR1 is SEHNR and CDR2 is FQNEAQ (reference sequence). This CDR3 comprises 14 residues. The CDR3 nucleotides are TGTGCCAGCAGCCAAATAGGGGGCCGAGAGACCCAGTACTTC. This encodes CASSQIGGRETQYF.

The rearrangement links TRBV6-6 to TRBJ1-5, with TRBD1 matching over 7 bases. In germline, CDR1 is MNHNY, CDR2 SVGAGI (reference sequence). Trimming cost V 0 bases and J 7 bases; bases outside gene matches: 6. The CDR3 has 15 residues. CDR3 region: CASSYSTGWGQPQHF. The CDR3 nucleotides read TGTGCCAGCAGTTACTCGACAGGGTGGGGGCAGCCCCAGCATTTT.

This clone has only a few counts. The V call is TRBV5-6, the J call TRBJ2-1; 10 bases fit TRBD1. The CDR3 has 16 amino acids. CDR1 is SGHDT, CDR2 YYEEEE, per germline. The V gene end was trimmed by 4 bases and the J gene end by 9 bases; junction bases not matched to a gene: 13. The CDR3 DNA follows: TGTGCCAGCAGCGACACCGGGACAGGGGATGCAAGTGAGCAGTTCTTC. Amino acid sequence: CASSDTGTGDASEQFF.

This clone was seen just once. V gene TRBV27 combines with J gene TRBJ2-7; TRBD2 matches 9 bases. The CDR3 totals 14 residues. Germline CDR1 reads MNHEY; CDR2 reads SMNVEV (reference sequence). V lost 7 bases, J lost 7 bases, and 11 bases stayed unmatched. CDR3 in DNA: TGTGCCAGCAAATTTAGCGGGGGAGCGTTTGAGCAGTACTTC. Amino acids: CASKFSGGAFEQYF.

This chain uses TRBV5-4 with TRBJ1-5; D is unclear. This CDR3 spans 13 amino acids. Deletions cut 0 bases from V and 4 bases from J, with 5 bases between. Germline lookup yields CDR1 SGHNT and CDR2 YYREEE (reference sequence). In nucleotides, the CDR3 is TGTGCCAGCAGCTTGGATCCAAATCAGCCCCAGCATTTT. Its translation: CASSLDPNQPQHF.

This rearrangement joins TRBV29-1 to TRBJ2-5; TRBD1 agrees at 8 bases. The CDR3 spans 13 residues. Germline CDR1 and CDR2: SQVTM and ANQGSEA. J gave up 5 bases and V 6 bases, and 8 bases lay outside the gene matches. The CDR3 loop reads CSVDRGASETQYF. In nucleotides, the CDR3 is TGCAGCGTAGACAGGGGCGCTTCGGAGACCCAGTACTTC.

The rearrangement uses TRBV5-1 and TRBJ1-2, with TRBD1 matching over 8 bases. The CDR3 length is 17 residues. Looked up from germline, CDR1 is SGHRS and CDR2 is YFSETQ. J was trimmed by 2 bases and V by 0 bases; bases with no gene match: 9. This CDR3 is CASSLVSGGASNYGYTF. CDR3 DNA sequence: TGCGCCAGCAGCTTGGTGTCAGGGGGCGCGTCCAACTATGGCTACACCTTC. Together with reference TRBV5-1 and TRBJ1-2, the CDR3 gives the full variable domain: KAGVTQTPRYLIKTRGQQVTLSCSPISGHRSVSWYQQTPGQGLQFLFEYFSETQRNKGNFPGRFSGRQFSNSRSEMNVSTLELGDSALYLCASSLVSGGASNYGYTFGSGTRLTVV.

The chain is built from TRBV27 and TRBJ1-6, with D tentatively TRBD1 (6 bases). The CDR3 is 16 residues long. Trimming removed 0 bases at V and 7 bases at J, with 13 bases between. Germline V gene sequence: CDR1 MNHEY, CDR2 SMNVEV (reference sequence). The CDR3 bases are TGTGCCAGCAGTTTATCGGGGGGGGCGGGGAATTCACCCCTCCACTTT. This translates into CASSLSGGAGNSPLHF.

As regards this clone: No DNA is shown, since the ends of the CDR3 on it are uncertain; the CDR3 is the one TCRdb lists. CDR3 protein: CASILAGGSYEQYF. The chain links TRBV6-5 to TRBJ2-7; the DNA was not used to check the table's D call, TRBD1. The CDR3 is 14 residues long, counting both termini. The germline V gene has CDR1 MNHEY and CDR2 SVGAGI.

This clone occurred a few times. The rearrangement joins TRBV24-1 to TRBJ2-3; TRBD1 matches at 7 bases. V was pared by 3 bases and J by 4 bases, with 6 bases of the junction left unmatched. This CDR3 has 15 amino acids. The germline gives CDR1 KGHDR, CDR2 SFDVKD. CDR3 sequence reads: CATSDHDRVPDTQYF. In nucleotides, the CDR3 is TGTGCCACCAGTGATCACGACAGGGTACCAGATACGCAGTATTTT.

This clone was observed a few times. The V gene is TRBV5-5, the J gene TRBJ1-5; TRBD1 aligns across 11 bases. This CDR3 is built from 16 residues. V lost 4 bases and J lost 7; bases outside the gene matches: 10. Germline-derived CDR1 and CDR2 are SGHKS and YYEKEE (reference sequence). CDR3 amino acids: CASSPMDRGLGQPQHF. The DNA for the CDR3 is TGTGCCAGCAGCCCAATGGACAGGGGGCTGGGACAGCCCCAGCATTTT.

The chain combines TRBV20-1 with TRBJ2-2, with D possibly matching TRBD1 (5 bases). In germline, CDR1 is DFQATT, CDR2 SNEGSKA (reference sequence). The CDR3 consists of 17 residues. Trimming pared 3 bases from V and 2 bases from J, leaving 19 bases between. The CDR3: CSASKRGSPVNTGELFF. CDR3 bases: TGCAGTGCTAGTAAAAGGGGTAGCCCCGTCAACACCGGGGAGCTGTTTTTT.

The rearrangement uses TRBV11-2 and TRBJ2-7, with D uncertain. From germline, CDR1 is SGHAT and CDR2 FQNNGV. The V end was cut by 2 bases, the J end by 1 base, with 12 bases between. The CDR3 length is 15 residues. For the CDR3, the DNA is TGTGCCAGCAGCTTATCTCAGGTCGCATCCTACGAGCAGTACTTC. This sequence encodes CASSLSQVASYEQYF.

This rearrangement joins TRBV18 to TRBJ2-7; D is uncertain. Germline CDR1 and CDR2: KGHSH and LQKENI. V was trimmed by 5 bases and J by 3 bases, leaving 14 bases between them. CDR3 length equals 14 residues. The CDR3 region is CASSSRSPNYEQYF. The CDR3, as DNA: TGTGCCAGCTCATCACGGAGTCCTAACTACGAGCAGTACTTC.

The chain couples TRBV6-5 to TRBJ2-1; perhaps TRBD1 as D (9 bases). Looked up from germline, CDR1 is MNHEY and CDR2 is SVGAGI. This CDR3 comprises 12 residues. This chain's CDR3 is CSGGGQGNEQFF. CDR3 bases: TGTTCGGGGGGGGGACAGGGCAATGAGCAGTTCTTC.

The chain couples TRBV28 to TRBJ1-5, with D perhaps TRBD1 (6 bases). The CDR3 contains 15 residues. V shed 5 bases and J shed 2 bases, with 13 bases lying between them. The germline gives CDR1 MDHEN, CDR2 SYDVKM. CDR3 DNA: TGTGCCAGCAGTCCACTACAGGGAGGCAATCAGCCCCAGCATTTT. Amino acid sequence: CASSPLQGGNQPQHF.

V and J are TRBV11-2 and TRBJ1-6; the match to TRBD1 covers 7 bases. Losses at the gene ends were 3 bases for V and 11 bases for J; bases not matched to a gene: 7. Germline CDR1 reads SGHAT; CDR2 reads FQNNGV. The CDR3 sequence is 14 residues long. The CDR3 reads CASSLGTVSTPLHF. In DNA form, the CDR3 reads TGTGCCAGCAGCTTGGGGACAGTGTCAACACCCCTCCACTTT.

The chain is built from TRBV6-5 and TRBJ1-3, with 10 bases lining up with TRBD1. CDR3 length equals 16 residues. Germline V lookup: CDR1 MNHEY, CDR2 SVGAGI. The J segment lost 0 bases and the V segment lost 4 bases, leaving 3 bases of the junction unmatched. CDR3 DNA sequence: TGTGCCAGCAGTTTGACAGGGGGCTCCTCTGGAAACACCATATATTTT. Its translation: CASSLTGGSSGNTIYF.

This chain joins TRBV12-3 or TRBV12-4 and TRBJ2-7; D uncertain. V lost 6 bases and J lost 0, with 9 bases in between. This CDR3 spans 13 amino acids. The CDR3 DNA reads as TGTGCCAGCAGCTCGACTGACTCCTACGAGCAGTACTTC. Protein product: CASSSTDSYEQYF.

Only one count was recorded for this clone. J is TRBJ1-6 and V is TRBV5-1, with TRBD1 identical over 9 bases. Germline-derived CDR1 and CDR2 are SGHRS and YFSETQ. The J segment lost 5 bases and the V segment lost 3 bases, leaving 3 bases of the junction unmatched. The CDR3 has 15 amino acids. Here the CDR3 reads CASSWGDRDNSPLHF. The CDR3 bases are TGCGCCAGCAGCTGGGGGGACAGGGATAATTCACCCCTCCACTTT.

This clone has just one count. This chain uses TRBV7-9 with TRBJ2-3; 11 positions match TRBD2. CDR1 SEHNR and CDR2 FQNEAQ come from the germline V gene (reference sequence). CDR3 length: 15 amino acids. J gave up 2 bases and V 5 bases, and 3 bases lay outside the gene matches. Written as DNA, the CDR3 is TGTGCCAGCAGCATGACTAGCGGGACCACAGATACGCAGTATTTT. Translated, it gives CASSMTSGTTDTQYF.

This clone occurred a few times. This chain links TRBV19 with TRBJ1-6; tentatively, D is TRBD1 (5 bases). Trimming took 3 bases from V and 8 from J, leaving 8 bases between them. Germline CDR1 and CDR2: LNHDA and SQIVND (reference sequence). The CDR3 is 13 amino acids. The CDR3 spells CASSIRGDSPLHF. CDR3 bases: TGTGCCAGTAGTATCCGGGGGGATTCACCCCTCCACTTT.

The chain has TRBV9 and TRBJ2-2, with 7 bases identical to TRBD2. CDR1 and CDR2 from the germline V gene are SGDLS and YYNGEE. V dropped 2 bases and J dropped 0; count of bases not matched to a gene: 7. The CDR3 extends over 17 amino acids. CDR3 residues: CASSVPNSGSNTGELFF. CDR3 sequence (DNA): TGTGCCAGCAGCGTCCCAAATAGCGGGTCGAACACCGGGGAGCTGTTTTTT.